One sample yielded the 25 T cell receptor beta chains listed below, sequenced in a study of shared clonotypes between healthy human individuals. Clones were read by immunoSEQ multiplex PCR, and TCRdb kept only the in-frame ones, dropping some. The sample has about 1.1 million clones, 70% to 80% seen once; the top ten hold roughly 0.56%. The material sequenced was memory CD4+ T cells from PBMCs. The subset is: CD45RA-negative fraction. Receptor source: a young man in good health. Some clones in this sample may be carry-over from other donors' samples.

The rearrangement uses TRBV28 and TRBJ2-5; D is unresolved. V dropped 6 bases and J dropped 2 bases, with 13 bases sitting between them. The germline V gene has CDR1 MDHEN and CDR2 SYDVKM. This CDR3 contains 14 residues. The CDR3 coding sequence is TGTGCCAGCAGCTGGGCGAGTGTACAAGAGACCCAGTACTTC. Its translation is CASSWASVQETQYF.

The CDR3 loop reads CASSLGSEVGRWGYNEQFF. The CDR3 nucleotides read TGTGCCAGCAGCTTAGGTTCCGAGGTGGGGCGGTGGGGGTACAATGAGCAGTTCTTC. The chain employs TRBV11-2 and TRBJ2-1; D is perhaps TRBD1 or TRBD2 (5 bases each). CDR1 SGHAT and CDR2 FQNNGV come from the germline V gene. V was clipped by 1 base and J by 4 bases, with 23 bases between them. This CDR3 spans 19 amino acids.

The rearrangement uses TRBV5-1 and TRBJ2-3; no definite D call. The length of the CDR3 is 12 residues. Germline CDR1 and CDR2: SGHRS and YFSETQ. The V gene lost 4 bases and the J gene lost 5 bases, with 8 bases spanning the gap. This CDR3 is CASSVPGDTQYF. CDR3 DNA sequence: TGCGCCAGCAGCGTGCCGGGAGATACGCAGTATTTT.

The chain carries TRBV30 and TRBJ2-1, with D unclear. The CDR3 runs to 14 residues. V lost 0 bases and J 10 bases, leaving 16 bases between the germline ends. CDR1 is GTSNPN, CDR2 SVGIG, per germline (reference sequence). CDR3 residues: CAWSVGYLDSEQFF. CDR3 in DNA: TGTGCCTGGAGTGTAGGGTATCTAGACTCAGAGCAGTTCTTC.

V usage is TRBV7-9 and J usage is TRBJ1-2; a weak D match, TRBD1 (5 bases). Germline lookup yields CDR1 SEHNR and CDR2 FQNEAQ (reference sequence). This CDR3 region has 13 residues. With 5 bases removed from V and 7 bases from J, the gap between germline ends came to 14 bases. The CDR3 spells CASSPDEGIGYTF. The CDR3 nucleotides read TGTGCCAGCAGCCCCGATGAGGGGATTGGCTACACCTTC.

The V gene is TRBV4-2, the J gene TRBJ2-2, with D uncertain. Germline CDR1 is LGHNA and CDR2 is YNFKEQ. The CDR3 has 18 amino acids. Trimming left V 3 bases short and J 2 bases short, with 19 bases between. DNA of the CDR3: TGTGCCAGCAGCCAGAGCCCGCCCGGCAGCGCCAACACCGGGGAGCTGTTTTTT. Translated: CASSQSPPGSANTGELFF.

Turning to this clone: Other DNA sequences within the sample encode an identical CDR3. The CDR3 sequence: CSVDRGGTDTQYF. The CDR3 DNA follows: TGCAGCGTGGACAGGGGGGGCACAGATACGCAGTATTTT. The chain carries TRBV29-1 and TRBJ2-3; 10 positions match TRBD1. CDR3 length: 13 amino acids. V was pared by 6 bases and J by 1 base, with 1 base of the junction left unmatched. Germline values: CDR1 SQVTM, CDR2 ANQGSEA.

J is TRBJ1-5 and V is TRBV7-2; D remains unclear. CDR1 is SGHTA, CDR2 FQGNSA, per germline. V was cut by 1 base and J by 7 bases, with 14 bases left in between. The CDR3 contains 15 residues. CDR3 sequence reads: CASSLGPTRRQPQHF. The DNA for the CDR3 is TGTGCCAGCAGCTTAGGTCCGACCAGGAGGCAGCCCCAGCATTTT.

The chain recombines TRBV7-2 with TRBJ2-1; maybe TRBD2 (6 bases). V dropped 5 bases and J dropped 9 bases, with 20 bases sitting between them. The CDR3 has 15 amino acids. Germline-derived CDR1 and CDR2 are SGHTA and FQGNSA. This CDR3 is CASSPDGSTAREQFF. CDR3 sequence (DNA): TGTGCCAGCAGCCCCGACGGGAGTACGGCCCGTGAGCAGTTCTTC.

CDR3 region: CASGGAGASKNEQFF. CDR3 nucleotide sequence: TGTGCCAGTGGGGGAGCGGGAGCGAGTAAAAATGAGCAGTTCTTC. This sequence joins TRBV28 and TRBJ2-1; 8 bases map to TRBD2. J gave up 7 bases and V 9 bases, and 14 bases lay outside the gene matches. The CDR3 is 15 amino acids. The germline CDR1 and CDR2 sequences are MDHEN and SYDVKM. Based on the CDR3 plus reference TRBV28 and TRBJ2-1, the full variable domain is DVKVTQSSRYLVKRTGEKVFLECVQDMDHENMFWYRQDPGLGLRLIYFSYDVKMKEKGDIPEGYSVSREKKERFSLILESASTNQTSMYLCASGGAGASKNEQFFGPGTRLTVL.

The chain employs TRBV7-2 and TRBJ2-7, with D possibly being TRBD1 (5 bases). V was pared by 7 bases and J by 0 bases, with 13 bases between. The CDR3 spans 14 residues. Germline V lookup: CDR1 SGHTA, CDR2 FQGNSA. The CDR3 sequence is CASKPRQSSYEQYF. The CDR3, as DNA: TGTGCCAGCAAGCCGAGACAGAGCTCCTACGAGCAGTACTTC.

This clone turned up a few times. Other DNA sequences within the sample encode an identical CDR3. DNA for the CDR3: TGTGCCAGCAGCTTAAGCGTACAAGAGACCCAGTACTTC. Protein product: CASSLSVQETQYF. The chain is built from TRBV11-3 and TRBJ2-5; D not certain. V lost 2 bases to trimming and J lost 2 bases, with 6 bases between them. The CDR3 has 13 residues. Germline V lookup: CDR1 SGHNT, CDR2 YENEEA.

The J gene is TRBJ2-5, the V gene TRBV15, with 7 nucleotides matching TRBD1. Germline lookup yields CDR1 LNHNV and CDR2 YYDKDF (reference sequence). This CDR3 has 15 residues. Trimming cost V 0 bases and J 4 bases; bases outside gene matches: 5. This CDR3 is CATSRDSGTVETQYF. In DNA form, the CDR3 reads TGTGCCACCAGCAGAGATTCCGGGACAGTAGAGACCCAGTACTTC.

This chain uses TRBV6-6 with TRBJ2-1; D not resolved. Between the trimmed V and J ends, which lost 6 bases and 11 bases, there was a span of 17 bases. CDR1 is MNHNY, CDR2 SVGAGI, per germline (reference sequence). There are 13 residues in the CDR3. CDR3 nucleotides: TGTGCCAGCAGAAACGGCCACGTTCTTCAGCAGTTCTTC. It specifies CASRNGHVLQQFF.

This chain uses TRBV10-2 with TRBJ2-1, with a tentative D call TRBD1 (6 bases). Germline V lookup: CDR1 WSHSY, CDR2 SAAADI. Trimming removed 2 bases from V and 4 bases from J, with 15 bases in between. The CDR3 extends over 16 amino acids. The CDR3, as DNA: TGCGCCAGCAGTGAGGGACAGCAGTCCATATACAATGAGCAGTTCTTC. Its protein is CASSEGQQSIYNEQFF.

V gene TRBV27 combines with J gene TRBJ2-6; tentatively, D is TRBD1 (5 bases). With 8 bases removed from V and 1 base from J, the gap between germline ends came to 9 bases. The V gene's germline CDR1 is MNHEY and CDR2 SMNVEV (reference sequence). This CDR3 spans 14 amino acids. The CDR3 is CASRRASGANVLTF. Written as DNA, the CDR3 is TGTGCCAGCCGCAGGGCATCTGGGGCCAACGTCCTGACTTTC.

The chain is built from TRBV30 and TRBJ2-3; 8 nucleotides line up with TRBD1. The CDR3 covers 14 residues. Germline CDR1 GTSNPN, CDR2 SVGIG (reference sequence). Trimming at V came to 1 base and at J to 4 bases, leaving 4 bases not matched to a gene. As DNA, the CDR3 is TGTGCCTGGAGTGGGGGGACAGGAGCAGATACGCAGTATTTT. Encoded protein: CAWSGGTGADTQYF.

This chain joins TRBV5-1 and TRBJ2-6; D unclear. The CDR3 is made up of 15 amino acids. Per germline, CDR1 SGHRS and CDR2 YFSETQ. The V and J ends lost 4 bases and 0 bases respectively, with 8 bases between them. The CDR3: CASSPPTSGANVLTF. The CDR3 bases are TGCGCCAGCAGCCCCCCGACCTCTGGGGCCAACGTCCTGACTTTC. The full variable domain, in which reference TRBV5-1 and TRBJ2-6 provide the parts outside the CDR3, is KAGVTQTPRYLIKTRGQQVTLSCSPISGHRSVSWYQQTPGQGLQFLFEYFSETQRNKGNFPGRFSGRQFSNSRSEMNVSTLELGDSALYLCASSPPTSGANVLTFGAGSRLTVL.

The V and J genes are TRBV11-2 and TRBJ1-5; D gene uncertain. Trimming pared 5 bases from V and 0 bases from J, leaving 20 bases between. CDR1 SGHAT and CDR2 FQNNGV come from the germline V gene. The CDR3 totals 18 residues. Here the CDR3 reads CASSTHLPTPFSNQPQHF. DNA of the CDR3: TGTGCCAGCAGCACCCACCTCCCGACACCCTTTAGCAATCAGCCCCAGCATTTT.

V is TRBV10-2 and J is TRBJ2-1; TRBD2 might be the D (6 bases). The length of the CDR3 is 15 residues. Deletions cut 2 bases from V and 0 bases from J, with 8 bases between. CDR1 is WSHSY and CDR2 is SAAADI in the germline V gene. The CDR3 here is CASSEPGSSYNEQFF. The CDR3 nucleotides read TGCGCCAGCAGTGAGCCCGGGAGCTCCTACAATGAGCAGTTCTTC.

This chain joins TRBV9 and TRBJ2-1; TRBD2 aligns across 9 bases. This CDR3 spans 13 amino acids. The germline V gene encodes CDR1 SGDLS and CDR2 YYNGEE. V lost 3 bases, J lost 9 bases, and 4 bases stayed unmatched. The CDR3 sequence is CASSAWTSAEQFF. The CDR3 DNA sequence: TGTGCCAGCAGCGCATGGACTAGCGCTGAGCAGTTCTTC. Drawing the rest from reference TRBV9 and TRBJ2-1, the complete variable domain is DSGVTQTPKHLITATGQRVTLRCSPRSGDLSVYWYQQSLDQGLQFLIQYYNGEERAKGNILERFSAQQFPDLHSELNLSSLELGDSALYFCASSAWTSAEQFFGPGTRLTVL.

DNA for the CDR3: TGTGCCAGCAGCTTTTCCGATGTCAACACTGAAGCTTTCTTT. Translated, it gives CASSFSDVNTEAFF. The V gene is TRBV11-2, the J gene TRBJ1-1, with D unresolved. Trimming took 3 bases from V and 2 from J, leaving 10 bases between them. The CDR3 contains 14 residues. In germline, CDR1 is SGHAT, CDR2 FQNNGV.

The chain links TRBV5-4 to TRBJ1-4; maybe TRBD1 (5 bases). The ends were cut back, 2 bases at V and 5 bases at J, with 10 bases in the middle. CDR1 is SGHNT and CDR2 is YYREEE in the germline V gene (reference sequence). The CDR3 extends over 14 amino acids. The CDR3 DNA follows: TGTGCCAGCAGCTTCGGGACGGCGAATGAAAAACTGTTTTTT. Its protein is CASSFGTANEKLFF.

The genes are TRBV28 and TRBJ2-7; 13 bases match TRBD2. Germline values: CDR1 MDHEN, CDR2 SYDVKM. The CDR3 has 16 residues. Germline trimming cut 7 bases from V and 4 bases from J; bases unmatched to any gene: 10. The CDR3 here is CASITSGRAGGYEQYF. CDR3 sequence (DNA): TGTGCCAGCATAACTAGCGGGAGGGCCGGGGGTTACGAGCAGTACTTC.

CDR3 nucleotide sequence: TGTGCCAGCAGTGGACGGACGAGAGAGCAGTACTTC. Translating gives CASSGRTREQYF. The J gene is TRBJ2-7, the V gene TRBV28; D unresolved. Trimming cost V 5 bases and J 7 bases, with 12 bases left between them. Germline values: CDR1 MDHEN, CDR2 SYDVKM. This CDR3 is built from 12 residues. The full variable domain, its missing parts supplied by reference TRBV28 and TRBJ2-7, is DVKVTQSSRYLVKRTGEKVFLECVQDMDHENMFWYRQDPGLGLRLIYFSYDVKMKEKGDIPEGYSVSREKKERFSLILESASTNQTSMYLCASSGRTREQYFGPGTRLTVT.